Given below is one T cell receptor (beta chain) in context. What antigen it recognizes has not been identified. The sample holds no much larger clone one base away, and base qualities are not on file. The immunoSEQ Assay, a bias-controlled multiplex PCR, was used to amplify TCRbeta CDR3 regions from genomic DNA. The study's own analysis went as follows. The number of nucleated cells in each sample was estimated by amplification of reference gene primers within the assay. To quantify the absolute abundance of each unique TCRbeta CDR3 rearrangement, sequence reads were collapsed and filtered. For each sample, productive Simpson clonality was calculated as the square root of Simpson's diversity index across productive rearrangements. Drawn from immuneACCESS, this table holds only the in-frame rearrangements with V and J called that TCRdb kept. Clones are partly lost; checked studies trace under half to an unresolved V gene and leave the rest unexplained. For V, J and clone size, that table is used; D and trimming come from the DNA. The sample table lists hundreds of thousands of clones, around 82% of them with a count of one. The top ten clonotypes cover about 5.3% of the sample.

The entry originates in a study of blood T cell repertoires in COVID-19 (dated by TCRdb to the early 2020s). Some background on the complete study: Samples covering the acute and convalescent phases of COVID-19 were provided by collaborators in the United States, Italy and Spain. The material from the prospective study consisted of cDNA or gDNA derived from T cells, B-cell-depleted T cells, or PBMCs. The dataset comprised deeply sampled blood TCRbeta repertoires from subjects exposed to, actively infected with, or recovered from COVID-19. Samples came from the ongoing ImmuneRACE study (first 160 participants) plus 1,254 subjects from 6 global collaborators. Where available, HLA class I and class II types were taken from metadata supplied by the sample provider and were not determined by assay-based typing. The repertoires were released in a freely available public database meant as a resource for research on the immune response to SARS-CoV-2. Sample metadata almost always included a de-identified subject ID, COVID-19 status, age in years and sex. Study-wide findings and limitations: Clinical and demographic metadata were provided uncurated, with the amount varying by source and participant.

The CDR3, cysteine through phenylalanine, is 15 amino acids long. Solely the CDR3 DNA is kept, with 45 bases framed from the first base. Trimming at the junction amounts to 7 bases on V and 0 bases on J, and the germline ends lie 13 bases apart. As encoded in the germline V gene (reference sequence), CDR1 is MNHEY while CDR2 is SMNVEV. Enrolling through a virtual design, the prospective study's participants ranged in age from roughly 18 to 95 years and lived across 20 to 25 United States geographic areas. Cohort assignment in the prospective study relied on participant-reported clinical history from a screening survey and a study questionnaire. Exposed participants were defined as having been in contact with someone with a PCR-confirmed or clinician-diagnosed COVID-19 case within 2 weeks of study entry. In the prospective study, mobile phlebotomists collected whole blood, serum and a nasopharyngeal or oropharyngeal swab from each participant. Prospective study participants could optionally give additional blood draws and questionnaires over a roughly two-month period. Blood samples from the prospective study were shipped frozen or at room temperature prior to DNA extraction.

Sequencing used PBMCs or T cells enriched from blood (not recorded which). The chain couples TRBV27 to TRBJ1-5; a confident D gene designation cannot be given. The clonotype originates from a woman aged 50 to 65 who had been exposed to COVID-19. The sequenced DNA is TGTGCCAGCATGAAAGTAGCTTATAGCAATCAGCCCCAGCATTTT. The translation is CASMKVAYSNQPQHF.